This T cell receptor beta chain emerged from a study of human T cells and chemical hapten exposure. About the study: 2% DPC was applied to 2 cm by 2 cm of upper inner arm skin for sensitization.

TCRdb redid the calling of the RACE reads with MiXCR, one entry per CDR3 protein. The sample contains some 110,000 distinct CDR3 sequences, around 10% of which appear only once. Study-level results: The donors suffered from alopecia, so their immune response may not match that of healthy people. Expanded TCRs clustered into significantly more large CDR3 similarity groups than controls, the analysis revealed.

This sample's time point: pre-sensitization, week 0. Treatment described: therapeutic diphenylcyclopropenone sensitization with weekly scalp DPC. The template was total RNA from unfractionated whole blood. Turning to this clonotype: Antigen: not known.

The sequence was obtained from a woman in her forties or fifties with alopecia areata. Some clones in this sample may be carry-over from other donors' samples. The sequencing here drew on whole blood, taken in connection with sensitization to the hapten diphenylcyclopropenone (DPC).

The CDR3 DNA is TGCGCCAGCAGCCACCTTTTGATAGTCTCCTACGAGCAGTACTTC. The encoded protein is CASSHLLIVSYEQYF. This rearrangement joins TRBV4-1 to TRBJ2-7, with D unclear. Trimming stripped 3 bases from V and 0 bases from J, with 12 bases between. CDR1 is MGHRA, CDR2 YSYEKL, per germline. This CDR3 is built from 15 residues.